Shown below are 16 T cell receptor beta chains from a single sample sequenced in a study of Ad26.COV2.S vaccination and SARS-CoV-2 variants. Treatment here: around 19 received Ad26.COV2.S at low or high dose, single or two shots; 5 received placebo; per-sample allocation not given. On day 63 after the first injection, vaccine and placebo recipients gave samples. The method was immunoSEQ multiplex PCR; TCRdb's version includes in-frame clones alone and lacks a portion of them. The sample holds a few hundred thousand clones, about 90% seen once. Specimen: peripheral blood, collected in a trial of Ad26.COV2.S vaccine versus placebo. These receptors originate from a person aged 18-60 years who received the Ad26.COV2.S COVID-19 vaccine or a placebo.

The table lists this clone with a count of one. The CDR3 sequence: CASRLTGRNSGNTIYF. CDR3 bases: TGTGCCAGCAGACTGACAGGGCGGAACTCTGGAAACACCATATATTTT. The chain joins TRBV2 to TRBJ1-3; 7 bases are a match to TRBD1. With V trimmed by 6 bases and J by 0 bases, 8 bases remained unmatched. Germline-derived CDR1 and CDR2 are SNHLY and FYNNEI. This CDR3 is 16 amino acids long.

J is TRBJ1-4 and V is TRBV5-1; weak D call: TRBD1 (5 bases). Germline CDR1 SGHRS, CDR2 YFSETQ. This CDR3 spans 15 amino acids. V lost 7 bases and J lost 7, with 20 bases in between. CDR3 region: CASSTGQGGGEKLFF. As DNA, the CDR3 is TGCGCCAGCTCAACGGGGCAGGGCGGGGGTGAAAAACTGTTTTTT.

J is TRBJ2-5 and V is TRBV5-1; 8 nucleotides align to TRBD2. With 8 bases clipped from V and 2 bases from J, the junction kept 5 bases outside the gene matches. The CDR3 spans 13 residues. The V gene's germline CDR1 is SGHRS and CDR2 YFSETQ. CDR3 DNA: TGCGCCAGTGCTGCGGGAGGACAAGAGACCCAGTACTTC. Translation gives CASAAGGQETQYF.

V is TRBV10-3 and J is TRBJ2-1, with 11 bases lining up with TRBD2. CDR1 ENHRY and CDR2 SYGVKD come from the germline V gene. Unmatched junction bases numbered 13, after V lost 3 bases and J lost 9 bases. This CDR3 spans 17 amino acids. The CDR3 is CAISDATSGSEVSEQFF. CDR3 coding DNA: TGTGCCATCAGTGATGCAACTAGCGGGAGTGAGGTGAGTGAGCAGTTCTTC.

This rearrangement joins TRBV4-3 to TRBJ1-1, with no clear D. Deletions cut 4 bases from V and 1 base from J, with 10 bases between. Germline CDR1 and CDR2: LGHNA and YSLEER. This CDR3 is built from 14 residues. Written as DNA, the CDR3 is TGCGCCAGCAGCCCTGCAGGAGGGAACACTGAAGCTTTCTTT. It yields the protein CASSPAGGNTEAFF.

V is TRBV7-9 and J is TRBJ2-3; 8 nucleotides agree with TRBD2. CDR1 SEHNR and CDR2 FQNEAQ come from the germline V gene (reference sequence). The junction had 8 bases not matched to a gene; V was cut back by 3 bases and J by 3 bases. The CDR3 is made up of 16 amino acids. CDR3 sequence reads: CASSFRPTGGTDTQYF. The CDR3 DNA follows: TGTGCCAGCAGCTTCCGACCCACGGGAGGGACAGATACGCAGTATTTT. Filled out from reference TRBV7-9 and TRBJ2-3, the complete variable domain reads DTGVSQNPRHKITKRGQNVTFRCDPISEHNRLYWYRQTLGQGPEFLTYFQNEAQLEKSRLLSDRFSAERPKGSFSTLEIQRTEQGDSAMYLCASSFRPTGGTDTQYFGPGTRLTVL.

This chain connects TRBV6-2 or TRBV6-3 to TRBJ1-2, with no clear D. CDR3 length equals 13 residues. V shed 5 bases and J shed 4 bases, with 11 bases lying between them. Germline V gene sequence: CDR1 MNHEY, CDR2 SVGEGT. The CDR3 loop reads CASSPTATYGYTF. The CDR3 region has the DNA TGTGCCAGCAGTCCGACGGCAACCTATGGCTACACCTTC.

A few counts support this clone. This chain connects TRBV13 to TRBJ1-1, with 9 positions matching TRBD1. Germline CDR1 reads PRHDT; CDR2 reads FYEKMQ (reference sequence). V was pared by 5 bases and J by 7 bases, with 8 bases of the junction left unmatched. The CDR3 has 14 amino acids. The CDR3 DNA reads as TGTGCCAGCAGCCTTAGCCCGGGACAGGGTGAAGCTTTCTTT. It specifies CASSLSPGQGEAFF.

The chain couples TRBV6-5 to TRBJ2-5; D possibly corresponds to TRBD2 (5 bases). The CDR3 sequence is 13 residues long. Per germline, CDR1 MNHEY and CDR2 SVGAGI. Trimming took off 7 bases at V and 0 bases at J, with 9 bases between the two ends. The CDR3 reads CASIEGYQETQYF. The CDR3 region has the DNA TGTGCCAGCATCGAGGGTTACCAAGAGACCCAGTACTTC.

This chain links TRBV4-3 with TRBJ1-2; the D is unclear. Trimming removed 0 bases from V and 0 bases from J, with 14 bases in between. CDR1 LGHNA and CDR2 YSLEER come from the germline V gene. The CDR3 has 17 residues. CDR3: CASSQDGVGQTNYGYTF. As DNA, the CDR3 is TGCGCCAGCAGCCAAGATGGAGTAGGGCAGACTAACTATGGCTACACCTTC.

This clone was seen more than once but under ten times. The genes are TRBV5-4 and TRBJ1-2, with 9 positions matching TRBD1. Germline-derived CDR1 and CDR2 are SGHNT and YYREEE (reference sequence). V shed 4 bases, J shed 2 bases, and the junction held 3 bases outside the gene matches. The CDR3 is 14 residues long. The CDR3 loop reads CASSPGQGNYGYTF. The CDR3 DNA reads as TGTGCCAGCAGCCCGGGACAGGGAAACTATGGCTACACCTTC.

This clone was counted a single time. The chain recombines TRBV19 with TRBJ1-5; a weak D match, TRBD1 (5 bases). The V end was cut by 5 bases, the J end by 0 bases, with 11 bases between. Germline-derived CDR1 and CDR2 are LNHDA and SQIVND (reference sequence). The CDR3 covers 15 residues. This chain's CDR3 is CASSSGGGSNQPQHF. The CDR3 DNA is TGTGCCAGTAGTTCTGGGGGGGGTAGCAATCAGCCCCAGCATTTT.

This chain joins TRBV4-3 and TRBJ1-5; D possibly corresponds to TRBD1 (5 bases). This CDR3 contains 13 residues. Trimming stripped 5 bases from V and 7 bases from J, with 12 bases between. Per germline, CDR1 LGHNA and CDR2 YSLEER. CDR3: CASSERGDQPQHF. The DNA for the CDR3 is TGCGCCAGCAGCGAACGGGGGGACCAGCCCCAGCATTTT.

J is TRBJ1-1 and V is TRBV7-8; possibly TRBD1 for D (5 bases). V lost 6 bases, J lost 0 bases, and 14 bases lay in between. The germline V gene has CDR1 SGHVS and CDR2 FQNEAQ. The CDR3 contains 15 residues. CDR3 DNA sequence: TGTGCCAGCAGGGTCCAGACAGCGATGAACACTGAAGCTTTCTTT. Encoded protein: CASRVQTAMNTEAFF.

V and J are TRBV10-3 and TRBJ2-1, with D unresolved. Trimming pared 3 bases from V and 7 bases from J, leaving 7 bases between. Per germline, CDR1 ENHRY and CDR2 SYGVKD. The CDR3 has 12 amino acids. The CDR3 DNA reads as TGTGCCATCAGTGACGGTCCTAATGAGCAGTTCTTC. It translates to CAISDGPNEQFF.

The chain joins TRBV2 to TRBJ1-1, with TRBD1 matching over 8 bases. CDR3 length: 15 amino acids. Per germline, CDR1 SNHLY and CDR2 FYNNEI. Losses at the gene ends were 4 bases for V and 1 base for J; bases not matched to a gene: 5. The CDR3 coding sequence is TGTGCCAGCAGTGGAGACAGGGGAACGAACACTGAAGCTTTCTTT. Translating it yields CASSGDRGTNTEAFF.